This T cell receptor beta chain was documented in a study of blood T cell repertoires in COVID-19. Per germline, CDR1 SEHNR and CDR2 FQNEAQ (reference sequence). Trimming cost V 5 bases and J 0 bases, with 14 bases left between them. The CDR3 extends over 16 amino acids. Produced via immunoSEQ multiplex PCR; TCRdb's table is partial and in-frame only. Of 200,000 to 250,000 clones listed, approximately 86% are singletons. Sequenced: peripheral blood. This TCR was sampled from a woman aged 45-65 years with COVID-19, enrolled during active disease. The rearrangement joins TRBV7-9 to TRBJ1-3; D call uncertain. The CDR3 coding sequence is TGTGCCAGCAGCATTGATAGCACCGTCTCTGGAAACACCATATATTTT. This translates into CASSIDSTVSGNTIYF.